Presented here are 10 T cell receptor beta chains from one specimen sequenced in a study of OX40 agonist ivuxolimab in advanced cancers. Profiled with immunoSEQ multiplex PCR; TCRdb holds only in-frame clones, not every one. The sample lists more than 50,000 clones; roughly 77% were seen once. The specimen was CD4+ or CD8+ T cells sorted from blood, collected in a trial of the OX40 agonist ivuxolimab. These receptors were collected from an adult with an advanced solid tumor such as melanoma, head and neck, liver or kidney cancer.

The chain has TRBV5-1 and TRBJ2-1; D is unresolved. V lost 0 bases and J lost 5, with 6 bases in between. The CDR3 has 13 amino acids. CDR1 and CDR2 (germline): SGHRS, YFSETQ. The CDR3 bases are TGCGCCAGCAGCTTGGAGGGCCACAATGAGCAGTTCTTC. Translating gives CASSLEGHNEQFF.

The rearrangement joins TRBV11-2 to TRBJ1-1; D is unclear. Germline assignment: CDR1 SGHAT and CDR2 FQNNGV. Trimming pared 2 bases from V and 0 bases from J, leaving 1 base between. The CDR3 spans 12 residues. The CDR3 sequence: CASSLMNTEAFF. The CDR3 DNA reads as TGTGCCAGCAGCTTAATGAACACTGAAGCTTTCTTT.

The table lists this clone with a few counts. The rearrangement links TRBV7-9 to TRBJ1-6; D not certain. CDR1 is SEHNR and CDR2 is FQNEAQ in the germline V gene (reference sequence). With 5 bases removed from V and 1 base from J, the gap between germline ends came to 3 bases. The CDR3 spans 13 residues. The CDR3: CASSKSYNSPLHF. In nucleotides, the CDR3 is TGTGCCAGCAGCAAATCCTATAATTCACCCCTCCACTTT. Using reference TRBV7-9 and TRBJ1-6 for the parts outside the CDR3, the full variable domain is DTGVSQNPRHKITKRGQNVTFRCDPISEHNRLYWYRQTLGQGPEFLTYFQNEAQLEKSRLLSDRFSAERPKGSFSTLEIQRTEQGDSAMYLCASSKSYNSPLHFGNGTRLTVT.

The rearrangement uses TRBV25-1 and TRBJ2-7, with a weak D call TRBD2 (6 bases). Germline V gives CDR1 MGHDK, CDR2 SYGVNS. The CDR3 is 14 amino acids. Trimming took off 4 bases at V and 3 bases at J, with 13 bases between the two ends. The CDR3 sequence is CASSGPGLDYEQYF. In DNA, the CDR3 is TGTGCCAGCAGTGGACCGGGACTTGACTACGAGCAGTACTTC.

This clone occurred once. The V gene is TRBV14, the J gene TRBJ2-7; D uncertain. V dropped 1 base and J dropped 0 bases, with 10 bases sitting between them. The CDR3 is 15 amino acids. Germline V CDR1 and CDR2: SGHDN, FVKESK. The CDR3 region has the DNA TGTGCCAGCAGCCAAGCTGGCTTAAGCTCCTACGAGCAGTACTTC. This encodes CASSQAGLSSYEQYF.

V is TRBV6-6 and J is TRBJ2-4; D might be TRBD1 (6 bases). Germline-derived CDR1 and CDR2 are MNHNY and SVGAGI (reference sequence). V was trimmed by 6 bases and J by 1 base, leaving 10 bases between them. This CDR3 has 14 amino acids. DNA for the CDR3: TGTGCCAGCAGGGAAACAGGGGCCAAAAACATTCAGTACTTC. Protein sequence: CASRETGAKNIQYF.

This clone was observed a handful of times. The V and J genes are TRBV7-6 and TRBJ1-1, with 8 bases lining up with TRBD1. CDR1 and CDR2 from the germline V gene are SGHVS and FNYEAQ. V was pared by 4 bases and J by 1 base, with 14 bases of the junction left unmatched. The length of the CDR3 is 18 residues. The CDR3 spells CASSCSLGQVPQNTEAFF. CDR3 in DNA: TGTGCCAGCAGCTGTTCCCTGGGACAGGTGCCACAGAACACTGAAGCTTTCTTT.

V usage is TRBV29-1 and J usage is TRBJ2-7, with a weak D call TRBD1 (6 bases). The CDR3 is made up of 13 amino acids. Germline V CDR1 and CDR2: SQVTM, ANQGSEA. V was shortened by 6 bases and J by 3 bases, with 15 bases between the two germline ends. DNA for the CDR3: TGCAGCGTAGCTACAGGGAATGTCTACGAGCAGTACTTC. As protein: CSVATGNVYEQYF.

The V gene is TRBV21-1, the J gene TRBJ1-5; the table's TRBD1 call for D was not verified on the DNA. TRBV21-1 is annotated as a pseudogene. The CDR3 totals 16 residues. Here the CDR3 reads CASSGCPRYSNQPQHF. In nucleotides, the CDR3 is TGTGCCAGCAGCGGCTGTCCCAGGTATAGCAATCAGCCCCAGCATTTT.

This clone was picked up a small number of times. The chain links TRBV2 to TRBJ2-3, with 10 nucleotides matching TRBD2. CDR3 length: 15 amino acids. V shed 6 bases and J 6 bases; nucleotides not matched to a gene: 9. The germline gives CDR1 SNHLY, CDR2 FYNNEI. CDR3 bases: TGTGCCAGCAGATTAGCGGGGGGCCCGACGGATACGCAGTATTTT. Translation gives CASRLAGGPTDTQYF.